Each of the 12 T cell receptor beta chains below was sequenced from the same sample in a study of T-cell memory formation after mild COVID-19. TCRdb passed the 5' RACE reads through MiXCR, listing each CDR3 protein once. The sample contains 200,000 or so distinct CDR3 sequences, approximately 16% of which appear only once. The sequenced sample was PBMCs or a T cell subset sorted from them (not recorded which). These receptors came from an adult woman who had mild COVID-19 (a few samples of this study predate the infection). Cell type and time point are not known.

The CDR3 protein is CASSLAGTSGEQYF. In DNA, the CDR3 is TGTGCCAGCAGCTTGGCCGGGACTAGCGGTGAGCAGTACTTC. V gene TRBV7-9 combines with J gene TRBJ2-7; TRBD2 matches at 11 bases. The junction had 5 bases not matched to a gene; V was cut back by 3 bases and J by 7 bases. Per the germline V gene, CDR1 is SEHNR and CDR2 is FQNEAQ (reference sequence). The CDR3 spans 14 residues.

The chain recombines TRBV7-9 with TRBJ2-5; D is unresolved. The germline V gene has CDR1 SEHNR and CDR2 FQNEAQ (reference sequence). CDR3 size: 12 residues. Trimming removed 1 base at V and 5 bases at J, with 5 bases between. As DNA, the CDR3 is TGTGCCAGCAGCTTAGTCACGGAGACCCAGTACTTC. Amino acids: CASSLVTETQYF. Supplemented by reference TRBV7-9 and TRBJ2-5, the full variable domain reads DTGVSQNPRHKITKRGQNVTFRCDPISEHNRLYWYRQTLGQGPEFLTYFQNEAQLEKSRLLSDRFSAERPKGSFSTLEIQRTEQGDSAMYLCASSLVTETQYFGPGTRLLVL.

This clonotype came up a few times. The chain couples TRBV6-5 to TRBJ2-1; TRBD1 might be the D (6 bases). V was shortened by 7 bases and J by 4 bases, with 20 bases between the two germline ends. Per the germline V gene, CDR1 is MNHEY and CDR2 is SVGAGI. This CDR3 region has 16 residues. This CDR3 reads CASKRTRTDMYNEQFF. As DNA, the CDR3 is TGTGCCAGCAAACGGACGAGGACAGACATGTACAATGAGCAGTTCTTC.

The chain combines TRBV20-1 with TRBJ2-7; maybe TRBD2 (6 bases). The CDR3 length is 12 residues. V was cut by 6 bases and J by 2 bases, with 11 bases left in between. CDR1 is DFQATT, CDR2 SNEGSKA, per germline (reference sequence). The CDR3 loop is CSAGGGTYEQYF. The CDR3, as DNA: TGCAGTGCGGGTGGGGGGACCTACGAGCAGTACTTC.

The CDR3 protein is CSASILNEQFF. The CDR3 DNA sequence: TGCAGTGCTAGTATTCTGAATGAGCAGTTCTTC. The chain is built from TRBV20-1 and TRBJ2-1; D is unclear. Per the germline V gene, CDR1 is DFQATT and CDR2 is SNEGSKA (reference sequence). The CDR3 has 11 residues. Trimming cost V 3 bases and J 7 bases, with 7 bases left between them.

This clonotype was seen a few times. This chain links TRBV5-1 with TRBJ1-4; a possible D gene is TRBD1 (5 bases). Germline assignment: CDR1 SGHRS and CDR2 YFSETQ. CDR3 length: 15 residues. The V and J ends lost 0 bases and 8 bases respectively, with 14 bases between them. The CDR3 coding sequence is TGCGCCAGCAGCTTGGTAGGGGAAGTGGTGGAAAAACTGTTTTTT. Translation gives CASSLVGEVVEKLFF.

This clonotype was seen only a few times. The V call is TRBV29-1, the J call TRBJ2-3; TRBD2 aligns across 10 bases. CDR3 length: 13 residues. The J segment lost 6 bases and the V segment lost 8 bases, leaving 8 bases of the junction unmatched. Per the germline V gene, CDR1 is SQVTM and CDR2 is ANQGSEA. The CDR3 sequence: CSLSGGASDTQYF. CDR3 nucleotide sequence: TGCAGCTTGAGCGGGGGGGCTTCGGATACGCAGTATTTT.

This clonotype appeared a few times. The V and J genes are TRBV5-1 and TRBJ1-1; D gene unclear. Per germline, CDR1 SGHRS and CDR2 YFSETQ. The CDR3 spans 14 residues. The germline V and J ends were trimmed by 1 base and 0 bases, with 7 bases remaining between them. The CDR3 region is CASSLSMVNTEAFF. DNA for the CDR3: TGCGCCAGCAGCTTGAGCATGGTGAACACTGAAGCTTTCTTT.

The J gene is TRBJ1-3, the V gene TRBV6-6, with 8 bases that match TRBD1. CDR3 size: 16 residues. Germline-derived CDR1 and CDR2 are MNHNY and SVGAGI (reference sequence). Trimming cost V 3 bases and J 1 base; bases outside gene matches: 5. The CDR3 is CASSYPRTGSGNTIYF. CDR3 nucleotides: TGTGCCAGCAGTTATCCCCGGACAGGGTCTGGAAACACCATATATTTT.

This clonotype occurred a few times. This chain joins TRBV27 and TRBJ2-3; TRBD2 matches at 11 bases. V lost 5 bases to trimming and J lost 9 bases; unmatched junction nucleotides: 10. This CDR3 is 15 amino acids long. Germline CDR1 is MNHEY and CDR2 is SMNVEV (reference sequence). This CDR3 reads CASSPPSSGRRTQYF. DNA for the CDR3: TGTGCCAGCAGTCCCCCATCTAGCGGGAGGAGGACGCAGTATTTT.

This chain joins TRBV12-3 or TRBV12-4 and TRBJ2-4; TRBD1 agrees at 8 bases. The CDR3 loop spans 16 amino acids. The V and J ends lost 3 bases and 1 base, in that order; junction bases with no gene match: 5. In DNA form, the CDR3 reads TGTGCCAGCAGTTTGTCAGGGGGCGCCGCCAAAAACATTCAGTACTTC. Translating it yields CASSLSGGAAKNIQYF.

DNA for the CDR3: TGCAGTGCTAGCTTGAGTTCCGAGACCCAGTACTTC. This codes for CSASLSSETQYF. This sequence joins TRBV20-1 and TRBJ2-5; D is unclear. This CDR3 has 12 residues. The germline V gene has CDR1 DFQATT and CDR2 SNEGSKA (reference sequence). V lost 3 bases, J lost 5 bases, and 10 bases lay in between.